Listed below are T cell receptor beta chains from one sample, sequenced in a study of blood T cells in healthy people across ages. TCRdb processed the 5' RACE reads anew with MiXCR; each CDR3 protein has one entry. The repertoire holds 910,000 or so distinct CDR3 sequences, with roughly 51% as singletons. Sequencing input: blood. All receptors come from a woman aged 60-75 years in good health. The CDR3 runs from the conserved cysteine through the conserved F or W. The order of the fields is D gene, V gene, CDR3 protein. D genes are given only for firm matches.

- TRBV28 CASTTTANDQPQHF
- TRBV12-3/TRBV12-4 CASSLPGGEKLFF
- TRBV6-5 CASSRSVKTDTQYF
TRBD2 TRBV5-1 CASSLVAGGPHGQFF
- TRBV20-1 CSASSPSRNSKLDEQFF
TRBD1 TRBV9 CASSASPGTGYYEQYF
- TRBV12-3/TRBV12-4 CASSFSIIEYNSPLHF
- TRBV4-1 CASSRTVGLARVEQYF
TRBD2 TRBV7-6 CASSLGVRGGVSPPYNEQFF
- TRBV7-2 CASSFGGAGQPQHF
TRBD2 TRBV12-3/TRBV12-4 CASSPGLAGSLQETQYF
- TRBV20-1 CSALPAANYGYTF
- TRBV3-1 CASSHRNLQDETIHF
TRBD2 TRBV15 CATSRGLAGGAKNIQYF
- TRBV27 CASSLYGTDTQYF
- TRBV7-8 CASSYDRRSYEQYF
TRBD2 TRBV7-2 CASSFGTRGEQFF
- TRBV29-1 CSVVGDLTIQYF
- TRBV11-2 CASSLVRGPYEQYF
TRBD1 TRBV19 CASSRTGGGYEQYF
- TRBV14 CASSQRAGNVQYF
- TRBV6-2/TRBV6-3 CASSYPSGANVLTF
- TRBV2 CASSGDGVSTDTQYF
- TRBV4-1 CASSQALPETQYF
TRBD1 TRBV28 CASSLETGIGTQYF
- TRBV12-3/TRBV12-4 CASSFLVEAFF
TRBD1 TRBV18 CASSRDRKNSPLHF
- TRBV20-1 CSARDKVRGTGQANEQFF
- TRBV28 CASMLTGMSTGELFF